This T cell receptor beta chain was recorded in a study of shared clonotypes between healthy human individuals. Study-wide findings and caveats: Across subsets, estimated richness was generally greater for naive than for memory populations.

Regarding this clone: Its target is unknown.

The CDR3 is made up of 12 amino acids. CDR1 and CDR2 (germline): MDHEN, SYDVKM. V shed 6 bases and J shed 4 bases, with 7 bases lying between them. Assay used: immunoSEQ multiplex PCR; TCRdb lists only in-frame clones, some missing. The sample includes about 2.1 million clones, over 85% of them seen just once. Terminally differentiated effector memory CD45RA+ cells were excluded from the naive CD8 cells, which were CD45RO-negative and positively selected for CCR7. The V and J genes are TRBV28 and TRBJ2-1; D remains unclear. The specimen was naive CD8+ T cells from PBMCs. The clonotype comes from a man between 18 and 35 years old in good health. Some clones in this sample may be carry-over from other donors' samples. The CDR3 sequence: CASRLDYNEQFF. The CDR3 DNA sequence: TGTGCCAGCAGGCTGGATTACAATGAGCAGTTCTTC. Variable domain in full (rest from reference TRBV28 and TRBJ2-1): DVKVTQSSRYLVKRTGEKVFLECVQDMDHENMFWYRQDPGLGLRLIYFSYDVKMKEKGDIPEGYSVSREKKERFSLILESASTNQTSMYLCASRLDYNEQFFGPGTRLTVL.